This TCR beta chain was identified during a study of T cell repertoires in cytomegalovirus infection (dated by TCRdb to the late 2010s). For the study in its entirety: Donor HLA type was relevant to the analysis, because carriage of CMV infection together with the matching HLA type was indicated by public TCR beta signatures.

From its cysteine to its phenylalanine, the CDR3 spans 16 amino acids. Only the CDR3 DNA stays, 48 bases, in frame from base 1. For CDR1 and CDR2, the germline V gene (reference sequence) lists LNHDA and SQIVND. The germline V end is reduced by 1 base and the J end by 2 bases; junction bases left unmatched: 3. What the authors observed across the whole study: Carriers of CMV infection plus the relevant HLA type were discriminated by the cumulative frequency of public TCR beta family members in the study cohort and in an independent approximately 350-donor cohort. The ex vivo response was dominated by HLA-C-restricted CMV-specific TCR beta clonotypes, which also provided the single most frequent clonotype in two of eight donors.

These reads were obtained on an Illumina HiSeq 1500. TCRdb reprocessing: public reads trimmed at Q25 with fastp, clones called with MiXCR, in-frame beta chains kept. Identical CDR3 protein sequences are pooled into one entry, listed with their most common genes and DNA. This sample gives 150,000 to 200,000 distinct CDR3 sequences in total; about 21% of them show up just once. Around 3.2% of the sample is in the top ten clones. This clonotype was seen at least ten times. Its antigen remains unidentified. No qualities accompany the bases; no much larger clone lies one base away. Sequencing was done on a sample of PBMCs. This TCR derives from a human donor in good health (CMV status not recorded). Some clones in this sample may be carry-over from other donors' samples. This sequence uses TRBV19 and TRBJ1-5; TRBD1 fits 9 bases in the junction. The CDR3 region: CASSIATGGGNQPQHF. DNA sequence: TGTGCCAGTAGTATAGCCACAGGGGGCGGCAATCAGCCCCAGCATTTT.